The present T cell receptor (beta chain) was sequenced within a study of molecular identifiers for immune sequencing clone quantification. General study results and limits: The sizes of highly expanded clones could be underestimated when identical TCR molecules share a barcode.

Each CDR3 protein gets one entry after TCRdb re-called the PCR reads with MiXCR. The profile covers hundreds of thousands of distinct CDR3 sequences, with 20% to 25% appearing a single time and over 0.7% taken by the ten largest. Sorting defined naive CD8 T cells as CD8+CD4-CCR7+CD45RA+. Concerning this clonotype itself: As yet, its antigen is unknown.

The sequenced sample was naive CD8+ T cells from blood, with Jurkat cell RNA spiked in. Subset noted: FACS-sorted CD8+CD4-CCR7+CD45RA+ naive T cells. This TCR came from a human donor in good health. Some libraries in this study had Jurkat cell RNA spiked in.

CDR3 region: CASSQDEGSFNEKLFF. In DNA form, the CDR3 reads TGTGCCAGCAGCCAAGATGAAGGGTCGTTTAACGAAAAACTGTTTTTT. The chain couples TRBV3-1 to TRBJ1-4; D call uncertain. CDR1 LGHDT and CDR2 YNNKEL come from the germline V gene (reference sequence). The CDR3 consists of 16 residues. Trimming removed 0 bases at V and 8 bases at J, with 16 bases between. Looking up the rest from reference TRBV3-1 and TRBJ1-4 gives the full variable domain: DTAVSQTPKYLVTQMGNDKSIKCEQNLGHDTMYWYKQDSKKFLKIMFSYNNKELIINETVPNRFSPKSPDKAHLNLHINSLELGDSAVYFCASSQDEGSFNEKLFFGSGTQLSVL.